This is a list of T cell receptor beta chains from one sample in a study of Ad26.COV2.S vaccination and SARS-CoV-2 variants. Generated by immunoSEQ multiplex PCR, the TCRdb table keeps only in-frame clones and is missing some. The top ten hold less than 2% of the sample, which has some 410,000 clones, about 90% seen once. The sequenced sample was peripheral blood, obtained in a trial of Ad26.COV2.S vaccine versus placebo. The receptors originated from a person between 18 and 65 years old who received the Ad26.COV2.S COVID-19 vaccine or a placebo. The CDR3 runs from the conserved cysteine through the conserved F or W. A D gene is named only where the DNA matches it firmly. Not every row has a clone size; where given, it reads once, few, many or a size class.

TRBJ2-1 | TRBV12-5 | - | - | TGTGCTAGTGGTTTGGGGACCAGGGACTCCAATGAGCAGTTCTTC | CASGLGTRDSNEQFF
TRBJ1-1 | TRBV4-1 | TRBD1 | - | TGCGCCAGCAGGGGCGGGACAGCGAACACTGAAGCTTTCTTT | CASRGGTANTEAFF
TRBJ1-3 | TRBV10-1 | - | - | TGCGCCAGCAGTCGGGTGAATGGAAACACCATATATTTT | CASSRVNGNTIYF
TRBJ1-5 | TRBV7-9 | - | - | TGTGCCAGCAGCTTTGCAGGGGATCAGCCCCAGCATTTT | CASSFAGDQPQHF
TRBJ2-1 | TRBV5-1 | TRBD2 | - | TGCGCCAGCAGCGGTGGACTAGCATCGTCGGAGTTCTTC | CASSGGLASSEFF
TRBJ1-2 | TRBV27 | TRBD1 | once | TGTGCCAGCAGTTCCTTTGCGGACAGGGCCTATGGCTACACCTTC | CASSSFADRAYGYTF
TRBJ2-2 | TRBV7-8 | - | - | TGTGCCAGCAGCCGAGGGGGGTCAGGGACCGGGGAGCTGTTTTTT | CASSRGGSGTGELFF
TRBJ1-1 | TRBV7-9 | - | - | TGTGCCAGCAGCTTGGCGGGGCACGATGAAGCTTTCTTT | CASSLAGHDEAFF
TRBJ2-3 | TRBV6-4 | TRBD2 | - | TGTGCCAGCAGTGACCGGACTAGCCCGAGCACAGATACGCAGTATTTT | CASSDRTSPSTDTQYF
TRBJ1-3 | TRBV7-2 | - | - | TGTGCCAGCAGCTTATGGCAGGCTACAAACACCATATATTTT | CASSLWQATNTIYF
TRBJ2-5 | TRBV7-9 | TRBD2 | - | TGTGCCAGCAGCTCTAGGACTAGCGTGCGGGAGACCCAGTACTTC | CASSSRTSVRETQYF
TRBJ1-6 | TRBV27 | - | - | TGTGCCAGCAGCCAGGGACTTGGCAATTCACCCCTCCACTTT | CASSQGLGNSPLHF
TRBJ2-2 | TRBV16 | - | - | TGTGCCAGCAGCCAGGAGGCTCCGAACACCGGGGAGCTGTTTTTT | CASSQEAPNTGELFF
TRBJ1-5 | TRBV4-3 | - | - | TGCGCCAGCAGCCAAGAGTTTAGGGGGGAGCCCCAGCATTTT | CASSQEFRGEPQHF
TRBJ2-3 | TRBV20-1 | - | - | TGCAGTGCTAGAGAGGTGAATACGCAGTATTTT | CSAREVNTQYF
TRBJ2-2 | TRBV6-4 | TRBD2 | few | TGTGCCAGCAGTGAGCGGGGGGGAACCGGGGAGCTGTTTTTT | CASSERGGTGELFF
TRBJ1-2 | TRBV7-2 | - | once | TGTGCCAGCAGCTTCCCCAGGGTAGAATATGGCTACACCTTC | CASSFPRVEYGYTF
TRBJ2-3 | TRBV29-1 | - | - | TGCAGCGTTGCCCATGTGGACGATGGAACTAGCACAGATACGCAGTATTTT | CSVAHVDDGTSTDTQYF
TRBJ1-1 | TRBV5-6 | - | once | TGTGCCAGCAGCACCGGGACACTAGACACTGAAGCTTTCTTT | CASSTGTLDTEAFF
TRBJ2-5 | TRBV4-3 | TRBD1 | - | TGCGCCAGCAGCCAAGACAGGGGGATGGAGACCCAGTACTTC | CASSQDRGMETQYF
TRBJ2-7 | TRBV12-3/TRBV12-4 | - | - | TGTGCCAGCAGTTCGACAATCTACGAGCAGTACTTC | CASSSTIYEQYF
TRBJ2-2 | TRBV10-1 | - | - | TGCGCCAGCAGTGAGTTCAGTCAGGGAAGCACCGGGGAGCTGTTTTTT | CASSEFSQGSTGELFF
TRBJ1-3 | TRBV6-4 | TRBD1 | - | TGTGCCAGCAGGGGCGGACAGGTAGGAAACACCATATATTTT | CASRGGQVGNTIYF
TRBJ2-5 | TRBV19 | - | - | TGTGCCAGTAGTTGGACCCTCCACTTCCAAGAGACCCAGTACTTC | CASSWTLHFQETQYF
TRBJ2-3 | TRBV5-4 | TRBD2 | - | TGTGCCAGCAGCTTGTGGGGACTAGCGGGGGGGCCACGCACAGATACGCAGTATTTT | CASSLWGLAGGPRTDTQYF
TRBJ2-2 | TRBV7-9 | - | once | TGTGCCAGCAGGGACTTTCAGGCGAACACCGGGGAGCTGTTTTTT | CASRDFQANTGELFF
TRBJ1-2 | TRBV6-2/TRBV6-3 | - | many | TGTGCCAGCAGTTACGGCGCCAGGGTTATTTCTAACTATGGCTACACCTTC | CASSYGARVISNYGYTF
TRBJ2-2 | TRBV9 | TRBD1 | - | TGTGCCAGCAGTGGGACAGGAACCTCCGGGGAGCTGTTTTTT | CASSGTGTSGELFF
TRBJ2-2 | TRBV27 | - | - | TGTGCCAGCAGTTTATCGCGGCAGGTGAACACCGGGGAGCTGTTTTTT | CASSLSRQVNTGELFF
TRBJ2-7 | TRBV6-5 | - | - | TGTGCCAGCAGTTACTGGACAAGAGGTTACGAGCAGTACTTC | CASSYWTRGYEQYF
TRBJ1-5 | TRBV7-9 | - | - | TGTGCCAGCAGCTTAGCGACGGGACCGCTAAATCAGCCCCAGCATTTT | CASSLATGPLNQPQHF
TRBJ2-7 | TRBV19 | TRBD2 | - | TGTGCCAGTAGTTTTAGCGGGGGCTACGAGCAGTACTTC | CASSFSGGYEQYF
TRBJ2-1 | TRBV14 | - | - | TGTGCCAGCAGCCAAGCAGTGAGCTCCTACAATGAGCAGTTCTTC | CASSQAVSSYNEQFF
TRBJ2-7 | TRBV18 | TRBD1 | - | TGTGCCAGCTCACCACCGGGACAGGGGCTATCCTACGAGCAGTACTTC | CASSPPGQGLSYEQYF
TRBJ2-4 | TRBV27 | - | - | TGTGCCAGCACCCCAGGGGTCCTAGCGGAAAAAAACATTCAGTACTTC | CASTPGVLAEKNIQYF
TRBJ2-1 | TRBV6-2/TRBV6-3 | TRBD1 | - | TGTGCCAGCAGTTACTCCCTGGACAGGGGGGTTAGGAATGAGCAGTTCTTC | CASSYSLDRGVRNEQFF
TRBJ1-2 | TRBV5-1 | - | few | TGCGCCAGCAGCCGGAATACTAACTATGGCTACACCTTC | CASSRNTNYGYTF